Listed below are T cell receptor beta chains from one sample, sequenced in a study of blood T cell repertoires in COVID-19. TCRdb's table, derived via immunoSEQ multiplex PCR, lists solely in-frame clones and lacks some. The table shows approximately 80,000 clones, with about 78% occurring only once. The sequencing sample was made of peripheral blood. The receptors shown here come from a human donor in a cohort sampled during active COVID-19. The CDR3 runs from the conserved cysteine through the conserved F or W. D genes are given only for firm matches. Size tells how often a clone was seen (once, few, many) or the class of an expanded clone, and some rows leave it out.

d_call | clone_size | j_call | v_call | cdr3_length | cdr3_aa | cdr3_nt
. | . | TRBJ2-3 | TRBV27 | 13 | CASSGLGTDTQYF | TGTGCCAGCAGTGGACTTGGCACAGATACGCAGTATTTT
TRBD2 | . | TRBJ2-3 | TRBV3-1/TRBV3-2 | 15 | CASSPRTSGTDTQYF | TGTGCCAGCAGCCCCCGGACTAGCGGCACAGATACGCAGTATTTT
TRBD1 | . | TRBJ1-5 | TRBV30 | 14 | CAWTPDRADQPQHF | TGTGCCTGGACCCCGGACAGGGCGGACCAGCCCCAGCATTTT
TRBD2 | . | TRBJ2-7 | TRBV5-1 | 13 | CASRPFLAGEQYF | TGCGCCAGCCGACCGTTTCTAGCGGGGGAGCAGTACTTC
TRBD2 | . | TRBJ2-7 | TRBV5-4 | 14 | CASSLESSGYEQYF | TGTGCCAGCAGCTTGGAGTCTAGCGGCTACGAGCAGTACTTC
TRBD1 | few | TRBJ1-6 | TRBV7-6 | 17 | CASSSFTPGQGNSPLHF | TGTGCCAGCAGCTCTTTCACCCCGGGACAGGGGAATTCACCCCTCCACTTT
. | . | TRBJ2-6 | TRBV18 | 14 | CASSRGPGANVLTF | TGTGCCAGCTCAAGGGGTCCTGGGGCCAACGTCCTGACTTTC
. | . | TRBJ1-2 | TRBV18 | 15 | CASSPGARQLSGYTF | TGTGCCAGCTCACCGGGGGCGAGACAGTTAAGTGGCTACACCTTC
. | . | TRBJ2-3 | TRBV5-1 | 15 | CASSPTGWGTDTQYF | TGCGCCAGCAGCCCAACAGGGTGGGGCACAGATACGCAGTATTTT
TRBD1 | . | TRBJ2-5 | TRBV9 | 14 | CASSSYRGPETQYF | TGTGCCAGCAGCTCATACAGGGGGCCGGAGACCCAGTACTTC
. | . | TRBJ2-7 | TRBV7-9 | 12 | CASSSDTIEQYF | TGTGCCAGCAGCTCGGACACAATCGAGCAGTACTTC
. | . | TRBJ2-4 | TRBV19 | 15 | CASSNTGSRKNIQYF | TGTGCCAGTAGCAATACAGGGTCGAGGAAGAACATTCAGTACTTC
. | . | TRBJ1-1 | TRBV6-1 | 16 | CASSGPLGLGGTEAFF | TGTGCCAGCAGTGGGCCGTTAGGGCTTGGAGGTACTGAAGCTTTCTTT
TRBD1 | . | TRBJ2-7 | TRBV30 | 13 | CAWSSGTGDEQYF | TGTGCCTGGAGTTCCGGGACAGGGGACGAGCAGTACTTC
. | . | TRBJ1-1 | TRBV27 | 15 | CASCSYPEGCTEAFF | TGTGCCAGCTGTTCCTACCCTGAGGGTTGCACTGAAGCTTTCTTT
TRBD2 | few | TRBJ2-1 | TRBV11-3 | 16 | CASSLVGLADYNEQFF | TGTGCCAGCAGCTTAGTCGGACTAGCGGACTACAATGAGCAGTTCTTC
TRBD2 | . | TRBJ2-1 | TRBV3-1/TRBV3-2 | 15 | CASTRGLAGYNEQFF | TGTGCCAGCACCCGAGGACTAGCGGGGTACAATGAGCAGTTCTTC
TRBD2 | . | TRBJ2-3 | TRBV18 | 17 | CASSPVTSVISTDTQYF | TGTGCCAGCTCACCAGTGACTAGCGTTATAAGCACAGATACGCAGTATTTT
TRBD2 | once | TRBJ2-3 | TRBV5-4 | 15 | CASSRTSRGTDTQYF | TGTGCCAGCAGCCGGACTAGCAGGGGCACAGATACGCAGTATTTT
TRBD1 | . | TRBJ2-3 | TRBV18 | 14 | CASSQGAMADTQYF | TGTGCCAGCTCACAGGGGGCGATGGCAGATACGCAGTATTTT
TRBD1 | . | TRBJ1-2 | TRBV6-5 | 12 | CAIKQDGQGTNF | TGTGCCATCAAACAAGATGGACAGGGAACAAACTTC
TRBD2 | many | TRBJ2-7 | TRBV28 | 13 | CASSSSGTIEQYF | TGTGCCAGCAGTTCAAGCGGGACTATCGAGCAGTACTTC
TRBD1 | . | TRBJ1-2 | TRBV7-8 | 14 | CASSFGTGGFGYTF | TGTGCCAGCAGCTTCGGGACAGGGGGCTTTGGCTACACCTTC
TRBD1 | . | TRBJ2-1 | TRBV11-3 | 15 | CASSFGQGAGNEQFF | TGTGCCAGCAGCTTCGGACAGGGGGCGGGCAATGAGCAGTTCTTC
. | . | TRBJ2-7 | TRBV6-1 | 15 | CASSEGLATYYEQYF | TGTGCCAGCAGTGAAGGTCTTGCCACCTACTACGAGCAGTACTTC
. | . | TRBJ2-3 | TRBV6-2/TRBV6-3 | 16 | CASSYSLEIWTDTQYF | TGTGCCAGCAGTTACTCGCTAGAGATCTGGACAGATACGCAGTATTTT
TRBD1 | . | TRBJ2-2 | TRBV9 | 16 | CASSVDAGGSAGELFF | TGTGCCAGCAGCGTAGATGCAGGGGGCAGCGCCGGGGAGCTGTTTTTT
TRBD1 | . | TRBJ2-3 | TRBV2 | 15 | CAIRRDRAPADTQYF | TGTGCCATCAGACGCGACAGGGCCCCCGCAGATACGCAGTATTTT
TRBD2 | . | TRBJ2-2 | TRBV3-1/TRBV3-2 | 16 | CASLPSPSGNTGELFF | TGTGCCAGTCTACCCTCTCCTAGCGGGAACACCGGGGAGCTGTTTTTT
. | . | TRBJ2-5 | TRBV15 | 15 | CATSTWVGGGETQYF | TGTGCCACCAGCACCTGGGTAGGAGGAGGTGAGACCCAGTACTTC
TRBD2 | . | TRBJ2-1 | TRBV4-1 | 15 | CASSQGLAGEGEQFF | TGCGCCAGCAGCCAAGGACTAGCGGGGGAGGGTGAGCAGTTCTTC
TRBD2 | . | TRBJ2-1 | TRBV27 | 15 | CASSLWGLAYNEQFF | TGTGCCAGCAGTTTATGGGGACTAGCTTACAATGAGCAGTTCTTC
. | once | TRBJ2-1 | TRBV7-9 | 16 | CASSWERGRAFDEQFF | TGTGCCAGCAGCTGGGAAAGGGGGAGGGCCTTCGATGAGCAGTTCTTC
. | . | TRBJ1-1 | TRBV6-5 | 15 | CASSYGLAAHTEAFF | TGTGCCAGCAGTTACGGTCTTGCGGCCCACACTGAAGCTTTCTTT
. | once | TRBJ2-7 | TRBV7-2 | 12 | CASSPTSYEQYF | TGTGCCAGCAGCCCGACTAGTTACGAGCAGTACTTC
. | . | TRBJ2-5 | TRBV6-2/TRBV6-3 | 16 | CASSYWDTRLGETQYF | TGTGCCAGCAGTTACTGGGACACTCGTTTAGGAGAGACCCAGTACTTC
TRBD1 | . | TRBJ2-5 | TRBV19 | 13 | CPPGTAPQETQYF | TGTCCCCCGGGGACAGCTCCTCAAGAGACCCAGTACTTC
. | . | TRBJ1-2 | TRBV4-1 | 14 | CASSQSYLDFSYTF | TGCGCCAGCAGCCAATCCTACTTAGATTTCAGCTACACCTTC
TRBD1 | few | TRBJ2-6 | TRBV14 | 17 | CASSDRGLPSGANVLTF | TGTGCCAGCTCGGACAGGGGTCTTCCCTCTGGGGCCAACGTCCTGACTTTC
TRBD1 | . | TRBJ1-1 | TRBV2 | 13 | CASRSDRVAEAFF | TGTGCCAGCAGGTCCGACAGGGTCGCTGAAGCTTTCTTT
TRBD1 | . | TRBJ2-7 | TRBV5-6 | 16 | CASRPGTGGLSYEQYF | TGTGCCAGCAGACCTGGGACAGGGGGACTTTCCTACGAGCAGTACTTC
TRBD1 | . | TRBJ2-5 | TRBV7-8 | 15 | CASSLGQAYQETQYF | TGTGCCAGCAGCTTGGGACAGGCTTACCAAGAGACCCAGTACTTC
TRBD2 | . | TRBJ2-3 | TRBV6-5 | 14 | CASSLSGTTDTQYF | TGTGCCAGCAGTCTTAGCGGGACCACAGATACGCAGTATTTT
. | . | TRBJ1-5 | TRBV28 | 16 | CASSSTGYGSNQPQHF | TGTGCCAGCAGTTCTACAGGGTATGGTAGCAATCAGCCCCAGCATTTT
TRBD2 | . | TRBJ2-1 | TRBV2 | 14 | CASSEALLGLARFF | TGTGCCAGCAGTGAAGCGCTTCTGGGACTAGCCCGGTTCTTC
TRBD1 | . | TRBJ2-1 | TRBV6-5 | 16 | CASSYFGQGEYNEQFF | TGTGCCAGCAGTTACTTTGGGCAGGGGGAGTACAATGAGCAGTTCTTC
TRBD2 | . | TRBJ2-1 | TRBV14 | 17 | CASSPLGGTSFFDEQFF | TGTGCCAGCAGCCCATTAGGCGGGACTAGTTTCTTCGATGAGCAGTTCTTC
. | . | TRBJ2-7 | TRBV11-1 | 12 | CASSPVSYEQYF | TGTGCCAGCAGCCCCGTATCCTACGAGCAGTACTTC
TRBD1 | . | TRBJ1-5 | TRBV18 | 14 | CASSGTGGTQPQHF | TGTGCCAGTTCCGGGACAGGGGGCACTCAGCCCCAGCATTTT
. | . | TRBJ2-3 | TRBV6-6 | 14 | CASSWRSSTDTQYF | TGTGCCAGTAGTTGGCGGTCCTCCACAGATACGCAGTATTTT
TRBD2 | . | TRBJ2-3 | TRBV11-2 | 19 | CASSLTSGGSLPSTDTQYF | TGTGCCAGCAGCTTAACTAGCGGGGGGTCCCTACCTAGCACAGATACGCAGTATTTT
. | few | TRBJ2-7 | TRBV27 | 13 | CASSLIGSYEQYF | TGTGCCAGCAGTCTAATCGGGTCCTACGAGCAGTACTTC
. | few | TRBJ2-2 | TRBV28 | 11 | CASWSAGELFF | TGTGCCAGTTGGTCGGCCGGGGAGCTGTTTTTT
TRBD2 | . | TRBJ2-7 | TRBV6-1 | 15 | CAGSEVWGGTYEQYF | TGTGCCGGCAGTGAAGTTTGGGGAGGGACCTACGAGCAGTACTTC